Each of the 5 T cell receptor beta chains below was sequenced from the same sample in a study of T-cell memory formation after mild COVID-19. TCRdb independently ran MiXCR on the 5' RACE reads; one entry per CDR3 protein. The repertoire includes hundreds of thousands of distinct CDR3 sequences, 7% to 10% of them detected once, and about 22% sits in the top ten. Sequencing was carried out using PBMCs or a T cell subset sorted from them (not recorded which). The receptors were sampled from a man between 18 and 29 years old who had mild COVID-19 (a few samples of this study predate the infection). Cell type and time point are not known.

This CDR3 is CASSFGLVYPSDPLHF. CDR3 DNA: TGTGCCAGCAGTTTTGGTTTAGTTTATCCCTCGGACCCCCTCCACTTT. This sequence joins TRBV12-3 or TRBV12-4 and TRBJ1-6; unclear D gene. The V gene lost 3 bases and the J gene lost 13 bases, with 22 bases spanning the gap. This CDR3 spans 16 amino acids.

This clonotype was detected a few times. The chain recombines TRBV12-3 or TRBV12-4 with TRBJ2-5, with unresolved D. V lost 8 bases and J lost 3, with 7 bases in between. The CDR3 spans 11 residues. CDR3 DNA sequence: TGTGCCAGCGCAGAAAAAGAGACCCAGTACTTC. Translated: CASAEKETQYF.

This clonotype was seen more than once but under ten times. The rearrangement joins TRBV6-5 to TRBJ1-5; 9 bases match TRBD1. Germline assignment: CDR1 MNHEY and CDR2 SVGAGI. The CDR3 extends over 18 amino acids. Trimming at V came to 5 bases and at J to 2 bases, leaving 13 bases not matched to a gene. CDR3 bases: TGTGCCAGCAGTACTTCTTACGTCCGGGACAGGGGCAATCAGCCCCAGCATTTT. It is translated as CASSTSYVRDRGNQPQHF.

This clonotype was detected a few times. This chain uses TRBV24-1 with TRBJ2-5; D assignment may be TRBD1 or TRBD2 (5 bases each). Germline loops: CDR1 KGHDR, CDR2 SFDVKD. Trimming stripped 6 bases from V and 0 bases from J, with 13 bases between. The CDR3 is made up of 15 amino acids. This chain's CDR3 is CATSSGHSYQETQYF. The CDR3 region has the DNA TGTGCCACCAGTAGCGGACATTCGTACCAAGAGACCCAGTACTTC.

This rearrangement joins TRBV29-1 to TRBJ2-7; D is tentatively TRBD1 or TRBD2 (6 bases each). This CDR3 has 14 residues. V dropped 4 bases and J dropped 4 bases, with 17 bases sitting between them. The germline V gene encodes CDR1 SQVTM and CDR2 ANQGSEA. The CDR3 DNA follows: TGCAGCGTTGTGGGTCTGGGGGGACATTACGAGCAGTACTTC. The encoded protein is CSVVGLGGHYEQYF.